This note documents a single T cell receptor (beta chain) sequence. Its antigen is not identified. Data came from immunoSEQ multiplex PCR; TCRdb stores just in-frame clones and leaves some out. The table lists under 150,000 clones, approximately 95% of them singletons. Germline CDR1 SEHNR, CDR2 FQNEAQ (reference sequence). This CDR3 comprises 15 residues. V was clipped by 1 base and J by 0 bases, with 10 bases between them. The data originate from a study of graft-versus-host responses after intestinal transplantation. Overall study context: The study gave all recipients anti-thymocyte globulin induction, then tacrolimus and steroids for approximately three years. Findings and limits, study-wide: GvH clones turned up in recipient marrow; some had shown up first in ileum or blood.

This receptor was identified in a human donor who received an intestinal transplant. The rearrangement links TRBV7-9 to TRBJ2-7; D gene uncertain. The input for sequencing was unstimulated CD8+ T cells sorted from spleen or lymph node cells, taken before intestinal transplant. The CDR3 protein is CASSLGVLSSYEQYF. In DNA form, the CDR3 reads TGTGCCAGCAGCTTAGGGGTACTTAGCTCCTACGAGCAGTACTTC.